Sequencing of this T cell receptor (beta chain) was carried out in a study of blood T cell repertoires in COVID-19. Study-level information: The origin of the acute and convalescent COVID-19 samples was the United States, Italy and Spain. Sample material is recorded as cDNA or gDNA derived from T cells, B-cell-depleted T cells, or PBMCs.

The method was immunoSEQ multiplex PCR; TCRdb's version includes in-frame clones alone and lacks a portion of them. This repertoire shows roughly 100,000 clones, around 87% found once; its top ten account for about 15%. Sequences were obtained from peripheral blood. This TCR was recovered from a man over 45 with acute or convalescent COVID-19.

Here the CDR3 reads CASSLGGTNTGELFF. DNA for the CDR3: TGCGCCAGCAGCTTGGGTGGCACAAACACCGGGGAGCTGTTTTTT. The J gene is TRBJ2-2, the V gene TRBV5-1; D remains ambiguous. Germline V gene lookup returns CDR1 SGHRS and CDR2 YFSETQ. Trimming cost V 0 bases and J 2 bases, with 8 bases left between them. CDR3 length: 15 amino acids.